This T cell receptor beta chain originates from a study of cytomegalovirus exposure and HLA in healthy donors. Study-wide points: When presence/absence was analysed, sequencing depth was taken to be roughly uniform across donors. A few CMV-associated chains were confirmed in vitro to be specific for CMV antigens. For cytomegalovirus status, the classifier reportedly gave diagnoses with high specificity and sensitivity.

Concerning this clone: Its cognate antigen is unknown.

Trimming stripped 3 bases from V and 4 bases from J, with 4 bases between. Germline assignment: CDR1 KGHSH and CDR2 LQKENI. The CDR3 extends over 13 amino acids. PCR was performed using 60 Vbeta and 13 Jbeta primers. Produced via immunoSEQ multiplex PCR; TCRdb's table is partial and in-frame only. The table has roughly 66,000 clones, around 81% seen once. Healthy bone marrow donors made up the donors. Sample: PBMCs. This clonotype was obtained from a man between 45 and 60 years old in good health and CMV-seronegative. The chain employs TRBV18 and TRBJ2-6; D unclear. DNA for the CDR3: TGTGCCAGCTCACCCTCGGGGGCCAACGTCCTGACTTTC. Encoded protein: CASSPSGANVLTF.